The sequence of this TCR beta chain was determined in a study of blood T cell repertoires in COVID-19. Study as a whole: Sites in the United States, Italy and Spain provided acute and convalescent COVID-19 samples.

The CDR3 totals 15 residues. Per the germline V gene, CDR1 is SGDLS and CDR2 is YYNGEE. The trim removed 3 bases at V and 4 bases at J, leaving 9 bases unmatched. As originally analysed: The authors estimated nucleated cell counts from reference gene primer amplification. Using immunoSEQ multiplex PCR, the repertoire was profiled, and TCRdb retains in-frame clones only, with some absent. V and J calls and clone size are as listed in that table; D and trimming were resolved from the DNA. The table has fewer than 200,000 clones, more than 70% seen once. V gene TRBV9 combines with J gene TRBJ1-2; TRBD1 aligns across 7 bases. The specimen sequenced was peripheral blood. This clonotype originated in a woman aged 70 to 79 who had recovered from COVID-19. The CDR3 DNA follows: TGTGCCAGCAGCGAGGGGCCTCAGGGGGGCTATGGCTACACCTTC. It yields the protein CASSEGPQGGYGYTF.